This TCR beta chain was obtained from a study of ipilimumab plus nivolumab after autologous stem cell transplantation (dated by TCRdb to the early 2020s). Some background on the complete study: A median of roughly 5 ipilimumab doses and about eight nivolumab doses was received by trial patients. The DLBCL cohort included primary refractory and relapsed disease, with 18-month progression-free survival of roughly 86% and 30% respectively. Patients in the trial were undergoing autologous transplant and had high-risk diffuse large B cell lymphoma, mature T cell lymphoma, or multiple myeloma. Fewer than 40 patients made up the trial's intent-to-treat population. Points the paper makes about the study in general: Per the authors, a biologic rationale for further study of the post-transplant checkpoint inhibition approach was offered by T cell receptor repertoire, regulatory T cell phenotype and gut microbiota profiles. Combined checkpoint inhibition appeared tolerable as post-transplant consolidation, according to the authors' conclusion.

Checkpoint therapy was initiated 14 to 28 days after autologous transplant, and ipilimumab was administered at 1 mg/kg intravenously on day 1 of selected weeks. Nivolumab was given at 3 mg/kg intravenously on day 1 of weeks 1, 4, 7, 10, and every two weeks through week 26. This was a Phase Ib clinical trial that tested ipilimumab plus nivolumab, given as combined checkpoint inhibition, for consolidation following autologous stem cell transplantation. The germline V gene (reference sequence) sets CDR1 to LNHDA and CDR2 to SQIVND. The CDR3 goes from the cysteine to the phenylalanine over 15 residues. The entry retains the CDR3 DNA only, 45 bases that are in frame from base 1. The junction shows trimming of 3 bases on V and 0 bases on J, plus 9 bases between the germline ends. This clone has only a few counts. Its antigen is not yet known. No clone much larger than this one lies a single base away; base qualities are absent.

Preparation of the library involved the immunoSEQ multiplex PCR assay. As stored in TCRdb, this immuneACCESS dataset retains in-frame rearrangements with V and J assigned. A fraction of the clones does not appear; measured against another copy, unresolved V genes explain less than half of the discrepancy, and the remainder lacks a known reason. Within this sample are tens of thousands of clones, with 83% of them counted one time only. The top ten constitute roughly 2.2% of the sample. The sequence is built from TRBV19 and TRBJ2-1; the best D guess is TRBD1, with 5 bases matching. Sequencing used PBMCs, obtained in a trial of ipilimumab plus nivolumab as post-transplant consolidation. This clonotype originated in a male donor with diffuse large B-cell lymphoma. For the CDR3, the sequence is CASSMTRGSYNEQFF. The nucleotide sequence is given as TGTGCCAGTAGTATGACAAGGGGCTCCTACAATGAGCAGTTCTTC.